This TCR beta chain was sequenced during a study of control samples from healthy donors and cancer patients. Deletions cut 2 bases from V and 0 bases from J, with 4 bases between. The germline gives CDR1 SGHNT, CDR2 YENEEA. The CDR3 totals 13 residues. Generated by immunoSEQ multiplex PCR, the TCRdb table keeps only in-frame clones and is missing some. The sample records 85,000 to 90,000 clones, about 89% being singletons. This sequence originates from a man under 40 in good health. V and J are TRBV11-3 and TRBJ1-1; unclear D gene. Material for sequencing was blood. The CDR3 nucleotides are TGTGCCAGCAGCTTACACATGAACACTGAAGCTTTCTTT. Encoded protein: CASSLHMNTEAFF.